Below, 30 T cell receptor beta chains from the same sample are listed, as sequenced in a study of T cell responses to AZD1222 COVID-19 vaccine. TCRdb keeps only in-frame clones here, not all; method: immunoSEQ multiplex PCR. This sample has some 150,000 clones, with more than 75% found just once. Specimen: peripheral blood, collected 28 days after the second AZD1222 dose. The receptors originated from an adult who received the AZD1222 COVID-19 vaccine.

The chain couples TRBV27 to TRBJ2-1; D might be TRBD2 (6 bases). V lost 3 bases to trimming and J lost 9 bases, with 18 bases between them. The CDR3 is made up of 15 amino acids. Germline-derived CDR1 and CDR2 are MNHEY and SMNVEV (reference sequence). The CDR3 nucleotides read TGTGCCAGCAGTTTTAGAACGGGGGTTGGGGTTGAGCAGTTCTTC. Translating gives CASSFRTGVGVEQFF.

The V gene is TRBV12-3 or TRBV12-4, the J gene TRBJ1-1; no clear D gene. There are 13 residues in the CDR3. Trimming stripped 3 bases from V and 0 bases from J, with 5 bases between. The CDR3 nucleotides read TGTGCCAGCAGTTTCGCACTGAACACTGAAGCTTTCTTT. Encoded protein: CASSFALNTEAFF.

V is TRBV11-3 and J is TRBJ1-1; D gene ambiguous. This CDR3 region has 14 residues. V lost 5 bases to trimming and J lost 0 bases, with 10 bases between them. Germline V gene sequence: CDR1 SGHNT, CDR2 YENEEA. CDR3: CASSPGILNTEAFF. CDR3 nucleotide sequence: TGTGCCAGCAGCCCGGGGATTTTGAACACTGAAGCTTTCTTT.

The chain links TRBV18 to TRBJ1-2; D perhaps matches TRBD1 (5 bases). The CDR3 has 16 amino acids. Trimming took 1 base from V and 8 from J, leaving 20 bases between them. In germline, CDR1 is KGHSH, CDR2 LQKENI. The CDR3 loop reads CASSPLSRRDPEGYTF. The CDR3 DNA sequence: TGTGCCAGCTCACCACTCAGCCGTCGGGACCCAGAGGGCTACACCTTC.

DNA of the CDR3: TGCGCCAGCAGTGGGGCTTGGGAGGGAATGACCCAGTACTTC. It encodes CASSGAWEGMTQYF. This chain uses TRBV10-2 with TRBJ2-5; 7 nucleotides match TRBD2. This CDR3 comprises 14 residues. With V trimmed by 4 bases and J by 7 bases, 9 bases remained unmatched. The germline CDR1 and CDR2 sequences are WSHSY and SAAADI.

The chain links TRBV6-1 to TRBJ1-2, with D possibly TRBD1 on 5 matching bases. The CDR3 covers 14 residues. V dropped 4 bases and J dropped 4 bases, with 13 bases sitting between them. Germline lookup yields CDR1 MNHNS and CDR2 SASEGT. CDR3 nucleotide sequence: TGTGCCAGCAGTGCCTGGGGCCAAACCTATGGCTACACCTTC. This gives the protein CASSAWGQTYGYTF.

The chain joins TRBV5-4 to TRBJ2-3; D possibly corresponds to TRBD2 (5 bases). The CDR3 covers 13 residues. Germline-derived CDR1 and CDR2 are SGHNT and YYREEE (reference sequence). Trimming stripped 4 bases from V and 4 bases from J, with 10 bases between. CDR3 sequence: CASSRDGADTQYF. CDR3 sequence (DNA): TGTGCCAGCAGCCGGGATGGAGCAGATACGCAGTATTTT.

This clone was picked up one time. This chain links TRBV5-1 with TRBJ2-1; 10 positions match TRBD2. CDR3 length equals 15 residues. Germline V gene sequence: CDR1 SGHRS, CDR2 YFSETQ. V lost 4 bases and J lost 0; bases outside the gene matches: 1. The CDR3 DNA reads TGCGCCAGCAGCAGGACTAGCGGCTCCTACAATGAGCAGTTCTTC. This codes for CASSRTSGSYNEQFF.

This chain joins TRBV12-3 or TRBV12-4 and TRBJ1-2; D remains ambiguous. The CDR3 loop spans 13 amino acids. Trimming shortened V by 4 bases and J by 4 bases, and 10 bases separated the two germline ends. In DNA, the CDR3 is TGTGCCAGCAGTTCGGACTTTAGCTATGGCTACACCTTC. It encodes CASSSDFSYGYTF.

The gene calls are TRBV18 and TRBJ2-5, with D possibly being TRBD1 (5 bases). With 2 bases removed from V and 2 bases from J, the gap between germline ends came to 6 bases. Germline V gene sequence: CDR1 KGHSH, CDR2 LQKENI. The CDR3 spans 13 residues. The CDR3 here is CASSPSGQETQYF. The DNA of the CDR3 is TGTGCCAGCTCACCATCAGGGCAAGAGACCCAGTACTTC.

The DNA of the CDR3 is TGTGCCAGCAGTCCGGGCCCAATCCAGCCCCAGCATTTT. It translates to CASSPGPIQPQHF. This sequence joins TRBV5-8 and TRBJ1-5; D not resolved. Trimming took off 5 bases at V and 7 bases at J, with 13 bases between the two ends. Germline loops: CDR1 SGHTS, CDR2 YDEGEE. The CDR3 is made up of 13 amino acids.

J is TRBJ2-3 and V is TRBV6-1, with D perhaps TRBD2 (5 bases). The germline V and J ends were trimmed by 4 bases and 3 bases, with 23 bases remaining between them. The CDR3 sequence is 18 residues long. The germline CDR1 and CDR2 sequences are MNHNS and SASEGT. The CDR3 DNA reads TGTGCCAGCAGTGGTGGGCTTAGTACTGAAACGGGAACAGATACGCAGTATTTT. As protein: CASSGGLSTETGTDTQYF.

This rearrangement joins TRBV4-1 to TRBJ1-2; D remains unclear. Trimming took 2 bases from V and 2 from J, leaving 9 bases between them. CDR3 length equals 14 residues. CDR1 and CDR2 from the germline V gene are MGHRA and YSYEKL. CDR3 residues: CASSQNQQNYGYTF. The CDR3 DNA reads TGCGCCAGCAGCCAAAATCAACAGAACTATGGCTACACCTTC.

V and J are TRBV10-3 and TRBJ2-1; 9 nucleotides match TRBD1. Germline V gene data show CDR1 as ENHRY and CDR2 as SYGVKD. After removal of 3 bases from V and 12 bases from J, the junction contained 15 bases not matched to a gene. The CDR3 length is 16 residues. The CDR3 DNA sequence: TGTGCCATCAGTGATAGGGGACAGGGATCTCGGTATAGGCAGTTCTTC. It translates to CAISDRGQGSRYRQFF.

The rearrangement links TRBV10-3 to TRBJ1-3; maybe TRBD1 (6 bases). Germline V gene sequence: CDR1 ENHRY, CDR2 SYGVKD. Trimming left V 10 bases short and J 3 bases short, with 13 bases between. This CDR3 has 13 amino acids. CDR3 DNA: TGTGCCAGCTCAGGGGCCGATGGAAACACCATATATTTT. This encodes CASSGADGNTIYF.

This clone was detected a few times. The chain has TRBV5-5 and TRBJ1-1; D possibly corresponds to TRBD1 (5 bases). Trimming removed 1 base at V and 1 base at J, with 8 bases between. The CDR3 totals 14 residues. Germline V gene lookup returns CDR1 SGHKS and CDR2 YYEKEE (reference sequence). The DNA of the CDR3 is TGTGCCAGCAGCTTGCTAGGGGAGAACACTGAAGCTTTCTTT. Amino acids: CASSLLGENTEAFF.

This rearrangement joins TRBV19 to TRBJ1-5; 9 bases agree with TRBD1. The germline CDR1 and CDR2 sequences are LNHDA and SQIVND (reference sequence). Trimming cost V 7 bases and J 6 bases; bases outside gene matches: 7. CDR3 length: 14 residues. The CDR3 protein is CASTVTGGGQPQHF. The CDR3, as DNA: TGTGCCAGTACCGTAACAGGGGGCGGTCAGCCCCAGCATTTT.

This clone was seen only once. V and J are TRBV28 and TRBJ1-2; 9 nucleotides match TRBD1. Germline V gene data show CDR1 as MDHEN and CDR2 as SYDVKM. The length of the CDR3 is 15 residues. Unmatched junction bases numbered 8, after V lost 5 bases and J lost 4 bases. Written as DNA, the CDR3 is TGTGCCAGCAGTCCAACAGGGGGCCGGAGCTATGGCTACACCTTC. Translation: CASSPTGGRSYGYTF.

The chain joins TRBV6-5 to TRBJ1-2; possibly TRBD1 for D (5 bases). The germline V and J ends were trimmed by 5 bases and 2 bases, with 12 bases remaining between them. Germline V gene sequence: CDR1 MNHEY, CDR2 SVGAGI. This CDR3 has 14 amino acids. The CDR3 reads CASSPMTANYGYTF. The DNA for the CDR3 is TGTGCCAGCAGTCCAATGACAGCCAACTATGGCTACACCTTC.

This chain's CDR3 is CASSGSYGYTF. The CDR3 region has the DNA TGTGCCAGCAGCGGGTCCTATGGCTACACCTTC. This rearrangement joins TRBV7-9 to TRBJ1-2; D is unclear. The CDR3 covers 11 residues. V dropped 5 bases and J dropped 4 bases, with 5 bases sitting between them. Germline lookup yields CDR1 SEHNR and CDR2 FQNEAQ (reference sequence). Drawing the rest from reference TRBV7-9 and TRBJ1-2, the complete variable domain is DTGVSQNPRHKITKRGQNVTFRCDPISEHNRLYWYRQTLGQGPEFLTYFQNEAQLEKSRLLSDRFSAERPKGSFSTLEIQRTEQGDSAMYLCASSGSYGYTFGSGTRLTVV.

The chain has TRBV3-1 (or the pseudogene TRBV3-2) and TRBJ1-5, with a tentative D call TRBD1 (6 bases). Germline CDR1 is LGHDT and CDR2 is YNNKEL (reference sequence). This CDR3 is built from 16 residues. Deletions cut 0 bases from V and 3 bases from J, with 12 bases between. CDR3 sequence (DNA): TGTGCCAGCAGCCAAGACCCCGGGACAACCAATCAGCCCCAGCATTTT. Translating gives CASSQDPGTTNQPQHF.

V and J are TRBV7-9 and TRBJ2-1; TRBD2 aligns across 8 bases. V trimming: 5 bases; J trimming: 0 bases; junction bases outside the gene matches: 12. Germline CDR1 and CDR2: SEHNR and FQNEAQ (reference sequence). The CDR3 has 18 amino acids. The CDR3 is CASSPRSGGQFSYNEQFF. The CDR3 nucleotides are TGTGCCAGCAGCCCTAGGAGCGGGGGCCAATTCTCCTACAATGAGCAGTTCTTC.

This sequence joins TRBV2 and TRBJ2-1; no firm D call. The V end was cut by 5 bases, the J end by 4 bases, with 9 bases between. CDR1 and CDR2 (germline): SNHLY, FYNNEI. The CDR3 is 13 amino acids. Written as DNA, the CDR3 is TGTGCCAGCAGTTCCGACTCGTACAATGAGCAGTTCTTC. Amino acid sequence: CASSSDSYNEQFF.

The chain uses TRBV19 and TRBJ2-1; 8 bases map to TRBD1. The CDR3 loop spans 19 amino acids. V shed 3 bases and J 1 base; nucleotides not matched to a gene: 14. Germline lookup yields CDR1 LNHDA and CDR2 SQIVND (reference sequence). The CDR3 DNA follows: TGTGCCAGTAGTATTATGGGCCGGTCAGGGGGCTTGTCCTACAATGAGCAGTTCTTC. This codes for CASSIMGRSGGLSYNEQFF.

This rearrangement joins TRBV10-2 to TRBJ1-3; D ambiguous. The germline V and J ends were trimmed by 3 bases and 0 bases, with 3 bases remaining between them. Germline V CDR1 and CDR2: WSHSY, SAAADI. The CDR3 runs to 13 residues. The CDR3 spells CASSDVSGNTIYF. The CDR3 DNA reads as TGCGCCAGCAGTGACGTCTCTGGAAACACCATATATTTT.

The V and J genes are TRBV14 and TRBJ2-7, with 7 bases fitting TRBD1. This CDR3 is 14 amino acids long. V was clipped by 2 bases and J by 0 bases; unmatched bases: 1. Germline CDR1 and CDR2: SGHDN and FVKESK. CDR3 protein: CASSQTGVSYEQYF. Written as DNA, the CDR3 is TGTGCCAGCAGCCAAACAGGGGTCTCCTACGAGCAGTACTTC.

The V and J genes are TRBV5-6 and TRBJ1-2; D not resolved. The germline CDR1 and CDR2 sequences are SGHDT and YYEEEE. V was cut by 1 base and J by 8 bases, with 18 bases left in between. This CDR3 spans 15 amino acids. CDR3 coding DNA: TGTGCCAGCAGCTTGACACATCCCGCCGCGGGAGGCTACACCTTC. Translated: CASSLTHPAAGGYTF.

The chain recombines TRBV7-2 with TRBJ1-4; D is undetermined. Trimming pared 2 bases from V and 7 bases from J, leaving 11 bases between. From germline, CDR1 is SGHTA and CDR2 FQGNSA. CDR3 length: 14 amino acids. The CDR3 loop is CASSLPQLGEKLFF. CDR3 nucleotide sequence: TGTGCCAGCAGCTTACCCCAGCTTGGTGAAAAACTGTTTTTT.

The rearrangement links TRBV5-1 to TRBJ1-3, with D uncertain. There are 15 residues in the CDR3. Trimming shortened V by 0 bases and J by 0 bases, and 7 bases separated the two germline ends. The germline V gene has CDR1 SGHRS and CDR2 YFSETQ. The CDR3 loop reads CASSLGVLSGNTIYF. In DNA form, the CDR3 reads TGCGCCAGCAGCTTGGGGGTACTCTCTGGAAACACCATATATTTT.

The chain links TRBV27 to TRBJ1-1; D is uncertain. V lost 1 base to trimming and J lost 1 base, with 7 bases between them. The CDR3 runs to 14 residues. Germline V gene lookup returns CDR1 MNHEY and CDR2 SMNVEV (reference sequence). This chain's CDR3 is CASSLLGWNTEAFF. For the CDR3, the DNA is TGTGCCAGCAGTTTATTGGGGTGGAACACTGAAGCTTTCTTT.